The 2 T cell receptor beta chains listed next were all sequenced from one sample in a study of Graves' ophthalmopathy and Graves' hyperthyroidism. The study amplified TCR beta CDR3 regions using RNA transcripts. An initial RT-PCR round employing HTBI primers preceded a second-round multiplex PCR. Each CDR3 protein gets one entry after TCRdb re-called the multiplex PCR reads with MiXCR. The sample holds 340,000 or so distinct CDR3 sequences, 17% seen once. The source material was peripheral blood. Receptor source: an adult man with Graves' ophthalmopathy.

DNA of the CDR3: TGTGCCACCAGCAGAGGGATACCCCTTGGTGGCTACACCTTC. Its translation: CATSRGIPLGGYTF. This chain joins TRBV15 and TRBJ1-2; unclear D gene. The CDR3 totals 14 residues. Trimming took 1 base from V and 7 from J, leaving 13 bases between them. The germline V gene has CDR1 LNHNV and CDR2 YYDKDF (reference sequence). The variable domain in full, with the rest retrieved from reference TRBV15 and TRBJ1-2, is DAMVIQNPRYQVTQFGKPVTLSCSQTLNHNVMYWYQQKSSQAPKLLFHYYDKDFNNEADTPDNFQSRRPNTSFCFLDIRSPGLGDTAMYLCATSRGIPLGGYTFGSGTRLTVV.

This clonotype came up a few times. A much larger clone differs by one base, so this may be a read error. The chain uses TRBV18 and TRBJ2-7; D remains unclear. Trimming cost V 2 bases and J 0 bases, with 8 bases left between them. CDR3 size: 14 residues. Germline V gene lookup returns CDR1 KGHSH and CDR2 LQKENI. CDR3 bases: TGTGCCAGCTCACCATTGGCGCTCTCCTACGAGCAGTACTTC. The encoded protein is CASSPLALSYEQYF.